This TCR beta chain emerged from a study of shared clonotypes between healthy human individuals. Some clones are missing from TCRdb's copy, which holds only in-frame ones; the method was immunoSEQ multiplex PCR. Among roughly 640,000 clones listed, roughly 97% were seen once. V was pared by 4 bases and J by 7 bases, with 13 bases between. CDR1 and CDR2 (germline): MNHEY, SVGAGI. The CDR3 runs to 13 residues. The clonotype was recovered from a woman between 25 and 40 years old in good health. The specimen was naive CD4+ T cells sorted from blood. The sample's subset: CD45RA+ positively selected. The V and J genes are TRBV6-5 and TRBJ1-1, with D perhaps TRBD1 (6 bases). CDR3 loop: CASSSRQAGEAFF. CDR3 bases: TGTGCCAGCAGTTCCCGACAGGCAGGTGAAGCTTTCTTT.